This TCR beta chain was sequenced for a study of blood T cells in healthy people across ages. At the level of the study: Template switching picked up about one barcoded beta molecule for each two T cells.

Combining a sample-barcoded 5' primer with a J-beta primer mix, a second PCR ran for roughly 6 to 12 cycles. TCRdb re-called the 5' RACE reads through MiXCR, storing one row per CDR3 protein. The sample has over 1,500,000 distinct CDR3 sequences, around 48% seen once. Of note for this clonotype: Its matching antigen is unknown.

General study points: Relative to aged donors, long-lived donors carried more naive CD4+ cells and displayed higher diversity.

No fewer than 5.5 micrograms of total RNA were isolated from every sample. Sequencing was done on a sample of blood. This TCR came from a woman aged 40 to 55 in good health.

The CDR3 DNA reads TGTGCCAGCAGCTATGACAATGAGCAGTACTTC. Encoded protein: CASSYDNEQYF. The chain recombines TRBV7-3 with TRBJ2-1; D is unclear. TRBJ2-7 matches the DNA end more closely, so the J call is doubtful. Germline V gene data show CDR1 as SGHTA and CDR2 as FQGTGA. CDR3 length: 11 residues.